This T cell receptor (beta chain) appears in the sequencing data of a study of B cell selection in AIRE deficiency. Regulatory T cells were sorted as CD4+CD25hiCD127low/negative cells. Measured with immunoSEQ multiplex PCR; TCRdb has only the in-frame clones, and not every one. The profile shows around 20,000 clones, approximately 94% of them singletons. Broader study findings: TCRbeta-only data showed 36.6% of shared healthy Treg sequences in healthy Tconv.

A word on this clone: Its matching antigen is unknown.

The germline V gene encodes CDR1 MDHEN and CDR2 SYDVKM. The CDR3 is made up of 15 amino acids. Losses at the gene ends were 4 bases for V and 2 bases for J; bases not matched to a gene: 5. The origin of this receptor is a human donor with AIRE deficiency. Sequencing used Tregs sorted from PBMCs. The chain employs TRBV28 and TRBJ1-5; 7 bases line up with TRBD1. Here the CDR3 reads CASSSPGTGNQPQHF. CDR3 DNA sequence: TGTGCCAGCAGTTCACCCGGGACAGGCAATCAGCCCCAGCATTTT. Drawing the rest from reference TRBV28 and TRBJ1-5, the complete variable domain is DVKVTQSSRYLVKRTGEKVFLECVQDMDHENMFWYRQDPGLGLRLIYFSYDVKMKEKGDIPEGYSVSREKKERFSLILESASTNQTSMYLCASSSPGTGNQPQHFGDGTRLSIL.